A selection of T cell receptor beta chains follows, all from one sample in a study of siplizumab effects on memory and regulatory T cells. Sequencing used immunoSEQ multiplex PCR; TCRdb keeps in-frame clones, though not all of them. The table shows over 70,000 clones, with about 95% occurring only once. The sequencing input was CD8+ T cells sorted from blood. Every receptor here comes from a human donor in good health. CDR3s include the opening cysteine and the closing phenylalanine or tryptophan. The D gene is left open where the match is weak. A clone size is listed for some rows: how often the clone was seen (once, few, many), or a class if it is expanded.

>-|TRBV12-5|TRBJ2-7|-
TGTGCTAGTGGCCACTTTGGGATCGCAACGGGCGAGCAGTACTTC
CASGHFGIATGEQYF
>-|TRBV4-2|TRBJ2-5|-
TGTGCCAGCAGCCAAGATATACTAGTAATCGAGACCCAGTACTTC
CASSQDILVIETQYF
>-|TRBV7-9|TRBJ2-1|-
TGTGCCAGCAGCCCCCCCCCACCAGAAGCCTACAATGAGCAGTTCTTC
CASSPPPPEAYNEQFF
>-|TRBV11-3|TRBJ2-5|-
TGTGCCAGCAGCCCACTGGGGGAGGAGACCCAGTACTTC
CASSPLGEETQYF
>-|TRBV15|TRBJ2-7|-
TGTGCCACCAGCAGAGGTGCGGGGTCGGGGGAGCAGTACTTC
CATSRGAGSGEQYF
>-|TRBV28|TRBJ2-1|-
TGTGCCACCAGGCCGTACCCTGTGGATGAGCAGTTCTTC
CATRPYPVDEQFF
>-|TRBV5-6|TRBJ1-2|-
TGTGCCAGCAGCCTGGGCGGACATCCCGCTCACTATGGCTACACCTTC
CASSLGGHPAHYGYTF
>-|TRBV30|TRBJ2-1|-
TGTGCCTGGAGTGTTACCAGTGACAATGAGCAGTTCTTC
CAWSVTSDNEQFF
>-|TRBV19|TRBJ1-2|-
TGTGCCACTCAGACATACTATGGCTACACCTTC
CATQTYYGYTF
>-|TRBV27|TRBJ2-7|-
TGTGCCAGCAGTTTAAAGGGGAGGAACGAGCAGTACTTC
CASSLKGRNEQYF
>TRBD1|TRBV29-1|TRBJ2-7|once
TGCAGCGCCGGGGACAGCTCCTACGAGCAGTACTTC
CSAGDSSYEQYF
>-|TRBV5-6|TRBJ1-2|-
TGTGCCAGCAGCTTGGCCGTAGACAGCCTGGATGGCTACACCTTC
CASSLAVDSLDGYTF
>-|TRBV14|TRBJ2-7|-
TGTGCCAGCAGCCATACCAGCTCCTACGAGCAGTACTTC
CASSHTSSYEQYF
>TRBD2|TRBV5-6|TRBJ2-2|-
TGTGCCAGCAGCTTCGGCGGGAGCTACACCGGGGAGCTGTTTTTT
CASSFGGSYTGELFF
>TRBD1|TRBV28|TRBJ1-1|-
TGTGCCAGCAGTCCGACAGGGGAGGCGAACACTGAAGCTTTCTTT
CASSPTGEANTEAFF
>-|TRBV27|TRBJ2-7|-
TGTGCCAGCAGTTTAGGGGCGGGATACTCCTACGAGCAGTACTTC
CASSLGAGYSYEQYF
>TRBD1|TRBV6-5|TRBJ1-2|-
TGTGCCAGCAGTGACTCGACAGGGAACTATGGCTACACCTTC
CASSDSTGNYGYTF
>TRBD1|TRBV19|TRBJ2-7|-
TGTGCCAGTAGTTCCCGTTTGGGGACAGGGGAGTATGTCTACGAGCAGTACTTC
CASSSRLGTGEYVYEQYF
>-|TRBV5-1|TRBJ2-7|-
TGCGCCAGCAGCTTCAGGGACGAGCAGTACTTC
CASSFRDEQYF
>-|TRBV12-5|TRBJ2-2|-
TGTGCTAGTGGTTTGCCGGACACTCGTTCCGGGGAGCTGTTTTTT
CASGLPDTRSGELFF
>-|TRBV7-2|TRBJ2-1|-
TGTGCCAGCAGCTTAGTAGCTGGGGACAATGAGCAGTTCTTC
CASSLVAGDNEQFF
>-|TRBV2|TRBJ2-1|-
TGTGCCAGCAATCCCTACGAGCAGGGCCAGTTCTTC
CASNPYEQGQFF
>-|TRBV25-1|TRBJ2-5|-
TGTGCCAGCAGTGAATTTAAAGCGGGCGACCGCCAAGAGACCCAGTACTTC
CASSEFKAGDRQETQYF
>-|TRBV5-6|TRBJ1-1|-
TGTGCCAGCAGCTTGGACCCGGGCACTGAAGCTTTCTTT
CASSLDPGTEAFF
>TRBD1|TRBV2|TRBJ1-5|-
TGTGCCAGCACCGAGACAGGGGGCCCAAATCAGCCCCAGCATTTT
CASTETGGPNQPQHF
>-|TRBV4-1|TRBJ2-5|-
TGCGCCAGCAGCCAAGTCGTCGGACAAGAGACCCAGTACTTC
CASSQVVGQETQYF
>TRBD2|TRBV28|TRBJ2-1|-
TGTGCCAGCAGTCACCGCCTAGCGGGAGATGATGAGCAGTTCTTC
CASSHRLAGDDEQFF
>TRBD1|TRBV7-8|TRBJ1-1|-
TGTGCCAGCAGCCCGTGGACAGGGGTCAGAAAAAGGAACACTGAAGCTTTCTTT
CASSPWTGVRKRNTEAFF
>TRBD2|TRBV5-6|TRBJ2-7|-
TGTGCCAGCAGCTCCGGGACTAGCGGGAGGGTGTACTACGAGCAGTACTTC
CASSSGTSGRVYYEQYF
>-|TRBV15|TRBJ1-1|-
TGTGCCACCACTTCCGGGACGCAGTACACTGAAGCTTTCTTT
CATTSGTQYTEAFF
>-|TRBV19|TRBJ2-7|once
TGTGCCAGTACCGCCCCAGGGAACGAGCAGTACTTC
CASTAPGNEQYF
>-|TRBV7-2|TRBJ1-1|-
TGTGCCAGCAGCTTTTACGCGGACAGTTTGGGCACTGAAGCTTTCTTT
CASSFYADSLGTEAFF
>TRBD1|TRBV4-1|TRBJ2-5|once
TGCGCCAGCAGCCAAGGTGTTATCTTGGGACAGCGCAGGGAGACCCAGTACTTC
CASSQGVILGQRRETQYF
>-|TRBV5-8|TRBJ2-3|-
TGTGCCAGCAGCGACCTCAGACTAGGCCAGACGCAGTATTTT
CASSDLRLGQTQYF
>TRBD1|TRBV5-5|TRBJ1-2|-
TGTGCCAGCAACCCAGAGGCCGGGACAGGGGCTATCCTTAACTATGGCTACACCTTC
CASNPEAGTGAILNYGYTF
>-|TRBV7-9|TRBJ2-3|once
TGTGCCAGCGGAGGACAAAACACAGATACGCAGTATTTT
CASGGQNTDTQYF
>-|TRBV5-6|TRBJ2-7|once
TGTGCCAGCAGCTCCGGGACGGGAATTTACGAGCAGTACTTC
CASSSGTGIYEQYF
>-|TRBV19|TRBJ2-6|-
TGTGCCAGTAGTATCTCGGCGCGGAGTGGGGCCAACGTCCTGACTTTC
CASSISARSGANVLTF